These 30 T cell receptor beta chains were all obtained from the same sample, sequenced in a study of blood T cell repertoires in COVID-19. Clones were read by immunoSEQ multiplex PCR, and TCRdb kept only the in-frame ones, dropping some. The data show 310,000 or so clones, approximately 84% seen once. The sequenced sample consisted of peripheral blood. Every receptor here comes from a woman in her twenties or thirties who had recovered from COVID-19.

The chain employs TRBV29-1 and TRBJ1-2; 7 bases are shared with TRBD1. The germline V gene encodes CDR1 SQVTM and CDR2 ANQGSEA. V dropped 0 bases and J dropped 4; count of bases not matched to a gene: 5. The CDR3 consists of 14 residues. The CDR3: CSVEDGGQIYGYTF. The CDR3 DNA is TGCAGCGTTGAAGATGGGGGACAGATCTATGGCTACACCTTC.

This chain uses TRBV6-2 or TRBV6-3 with TRBJ2-1; TRBD2 might be the D (5 bases). Germline assignment: CDR1 MNHEY and CDR2 SVGEGT. The CDR3 is made up of 14 amino acids. Trimming stripped 2 bases from V and 9 bases from J, with 14 bases between. Written as DNA, the CDR3 is TGTGCCAGCAGTTACCCCCTTCAGGCGGGTGAGCAGTTCTTC. Its translation: CASSYPLQAGEQFF.

V and J are TRBV19 and TRBJ1-1; 7 positions match TRBD1. CDR1 is LNHDA, CDR2 SQIVND, per germline (reference sequence). The CDR3 has 13 residues. The V segment lost 6 bases and the J segment 3 bases; nucleotides outside the gene matches: 4. The CDR3, as DNA: TGTGCCAGTAGCCACAGGGGATACACTGAAGCTTTCTTT. It specifies CASSHRGYTEAFF.

J is TRBJ2-3 and V is TRBV12-5; D not resolved. Germline lookup yields CDR1 LGHNT and CDR2 FRNRAP. With 4 bases removed from V and 0 bases from J, the gap between germline ends came to 11 bases. The CDR3 sequence is 15 residues long. The CDR3 loop reads CASGSPETSTDTQYF. The CDR3 nucleotides are TGTGCTAGTGGTTCTCCAGAGACTAGCACAGATACGCAGTATTTT.

A single count supports this clone. The V and J genes are TRBV19 and TRBJ2-1, with TRBD1 as a possible D gene (6 bases). Germline V lookup: CDR1 LNHDA, CDR2 SQIVND (reference sequence). Trimming left V 3 bases short and J 3 bases short, with 9 bases between. The CDR3 loop spans 14 amino acids. The chain's CDR3 is CASSIQGNYNEQFF. The CDR3 DNA is TGTGCCAGTAGTATCCAGGGGAACTACAATGAGCAGTTCTTC. Together with reference TRBV19 and TRBJ2-1, the CDR3 gives the full variable domain: DGGITQSPKYLFRKEGQNVTLSCEQNLNHDAMYWYRQDPGQGLRLIYYSQIVNDFQKGDIAEGYSVSREKKESFPLTVTSAQKNPTAFYLCASSIQGNYNEQFFGPGTRLTVL.

The gene calls are TRBV9 and TRBJ2-5; 10 bases agree with TRBD2. CDR3 length: 16 residues. V shed 0 bases and J 3 bases; nucleotides not matched to a gene: 5. Germline values: CDR1 SGDLS, CDR2 YYNGEE. The CDR3, as DNA: TGTGCCAGCAGCGTAGGGAGCGGGAGGGCGAAAGAGACCCAGTACTTC. This translates into CASSVGSGRAKETQYF.

The chain is built from TRBV6-2 or TRBV6-3 and TRBJ2-6; D uncertain. The CDR3 runs 16 residues. V was shortened by 0 bases and J by 4 bases, with 10 bases between the two germline ends. Germline-derived CDR1 and CDR2 are MNHEY and SVGEGT. The CDR3 nucleotides are TGTGCCAGCAGTTACTCCCCCCCTATCGGGGCCAACGTCCTGACTTTC. Its protein product is CASSYSPPIGANVLTF.

The chain is built from TRBV4-1 and TRBJ1-2; tentatively, D is TRBD1 (6 bases). V was cut by 1 base and J by 4 bases, with 13 bases left in between. This CDR3 has 15 amino acids. Germline lookup yields CDR1 MGHRA and CDR2 YSYEKL. The CDR3 loop reads CASSQAGPDSYGYTF. In DNA, the CDR3 is TGCGCCAGCAGCCAAGCAGGTCCGGACAGCTATGGCTACACCTTC.

The V and J genes are TRBV28 and TRBJ1-1; the match to TRBD1 covers 12 bases. The CDR3 has 14 amino acids. CDR1 and CDR2 from the germline V gene are MDHEN and SYDVKM. J gave up 10 bases and V 6 bases, and 9 bases lay outside the gene matches. CDR3 coding DNA: TGTGCCAGCAGCTCCGGGACAGGGGGCTTGCGAGCTTTCTTT. Amino acid sequence: CASSSGTGGLRAFF. Using reference TRBV28 and TRBJ1-1 for the parts outside the CDR3, the full variable domain is DVKVTQSSRYLVKRTGEKVFLECVQDMDHENMFWYRQDPGLGLRLIYFSYDVKMKEKGDIPEGYSVSREKKERFSLILESASTNQTSMYLCASSSGTGGLRAFFGQGTRLTVV.

The J gene is TRBJ2-5, the V gene TRBV7-3; 8 positions match TRBD2. CDR3 length: 17 residues. The V and J ends lost 5 bases and 4 bases, in that order; junction bases with no gene match: 15. CDR1 and CDR2 (germline): SGHTA, FQGTGA. CDR3 nucleotide sequence: TGTGCCAGCAGCCCGGGACTAGGGGAGGTGGGTCGAGAGACCCAGTACTTC. It specifies CASSPGLGEVGRETQYF.

This chain connects TRBV7-8 to TRBJ2-3, with TRBD2 matching 11 bases. CDR3 length: 15 amino acids. V shed 5 bases and J 5 bases; nucleotides not matched to a gene: 6. CDR1 is SGHVS and CDR2 is FQNEAQ in the germline V gene. The CDR3 sequence: CASSITSGSRDTQYF. CDR3 in DNA: TGTGCCAGCAGCATTACTAGCGGGAGTCGAGATACGCAGTATTTT. The full variable domain, its missing parts supplied by reference TRBV7-8 and TRBJ2-3, is GAGVSQSPRYKVAKRGQDVALRCDPISGHVSLFWYQQALGQGPEFLTYFQNEAQLDKSGLPSDRFFAERPEGSVSTLKIQRTQQEDSAVYLCASSITSGSRDTQYFGPGTRLTVL.

This rearrangement joins TRBV11-2 to TRBJ2-5; a possible D gene is TRBD2 (5 bases). With 5 bases removed from V and 2 bases from J, the gap between germline ends came to 9 bases. Germline V gene lookup returns CDR1 SGHAT and CDR2 FQNNGV. CDR3 length equals 13 residues. The CDR3 nucleotides are TGTGCCAGCAGCCTTGAGCGGCAAGAGACCCAGTACTTC. Residues: CASSLERQETQYF.

This chain connects TRBV29-1 to TRBJ1-1; 9 bases are a match to TRBD1. The CDR3 is made up of 13 amino acids. Germline V CDR1 and CDR2: SQVTM, ANQGSEA. V gave up 7 bases and J gave up 5 bases; unmatched junction bases: 8. CDR3 in DNA: TGCAGCGGAGAGACAGGGGGTGGGACTGAAGCTTTCTTT. Translating it yields CSGETGGGTEAFF.

This clone was counted a single time. The chain uses TRBV28 and TRBJ2-5; no definite D call. The CDR3 spans 13 residues. Trimming removed 3 bases at V and 4 bases at J, with 9 bases between. Germline V CDR1 and CDR2: MDHEN, SYDVKM. CDR3 nucleotide sequence: TGTGCCAGCAGTTTCGGAGTCCGAGAGACCCAGTACTTC. It translates to CASSFGVRETQYF. Using reference TRBV28 and TRBJ2-5 for the parts outside the CDR3, the full variable domain is DVKVTQSSRYLVKRTGEKVFLECVQDMDHENMFWYRQDPGLGLRLIYFSYDVKMKEKGDIPEGYSVSREKKERFSLILESASTNQTSMYLCASSFGVRETQYFGPGTRLLVL.

The DNA of the CDR3 is TGTGCCAGCAGTCCCTCGGGGGGAGGGAGCACTGAAGCTTTCTTT. Protein sequence: CASSPSGGGSTEAFF. The chain couples TRBV6-5 to TRBJ1-1; D is possibly TRBD1 (5 bases). Germline CDR1 and CDR2: MNHEY and SVGAGI. This CDR3 is built from 15 residues. V was clipped by 5 bases and J by 4 bases, with 17 bases between them.

The chain carries TRBV20-1 and TRBJ1-2, with a tentative D call TRBD1 (5 bases). The CDR3 totals 16 residues. Germline values: CDR1 DFQATT, CDR2 SNEGSKA (reference sequence). V was pared by 3 bases and J by 1 base, with 18 bases between. The CDR3 is CSASGPEGGDNYGYTF. CDR3 bases: TGCAGTGCTAGTGGCCCGGAGGGAGGGGATAACTATGGCTACACCTTC.

The rearrangement uses TRBV15 and TRBJ1-4; 8 bases map to TRBD1. The germline gives CDR1 LNHNV, CDR2 YYDKDF (reference sequence). J gave up 3 bases and V 0 bases, and 15 bases lay outside the gene matches. This CDR3 is 20 amino acids long. Here the CDR3 reads CATSRDQGGLGQGPNEKLFF. For the CDR3, the DNA is TGTGCCACCAGCAGAGACCAAGGAGGCCTCGGACAGGGACCTAATGAAAAACTGTTTTTT.

The J gene is TRBJ2-6, the V gene TRBV13, with 7 bases fitting TRBD1. This CDR3 has 16 residues. The germline V gene has CDR1 PRHDT and CDR2 FYEKMQ (reference sequence). The V gene end was trimmed by 3 bases and the J gene end by 2 bases; junction bases not matched to a gene: 4. CDR3 loop: CASSLARGTGANVLTF. The CDR3 region has the DNA TGTGCCAGCAGCTTGGCCAGGGGGACTGGGGCCAACGTCCTGACTTTC.

V is TRBV19 and J is TRBJ1-1; the D gene is possibly TRBD1 (6 bases). This CDR3 has 15 amino acids. CDR1 is LNHDA and CDR2 is SQIVND in the germline V gene (reference sequence). V lost 4 bases and J 3 bases, leaving 15 bases between the germline ends. This CDR3 is CASSTPQQGYTEAFF. CDR3 nucleotide sequence: TGTGCCAGTAGTACCCCCCAACAGGGATACACTGAAGCTTTCTTT. Full variable domain (remainder filled in from reference TRBV19 and TRBJ1-1): DGGITQSPKYLFRKEGQNVTLSCEQNLNHDAMYWYRQDPGQGLRLIYYSQIVNDFQKGDIAEGYSVSREKKESFPLTVTSAQKNPTAFYLCASSTPQQGYTEAFFGQGTRLTVV.

This chain connects TRBV6-2 or TRBV6-3 to TRBJ1-1; D remains ambiguous. Trimming stripped 2 bases from V and 2 bases from J, with 6 bases between. The length of the CDR3 is 13 residues. CDR1 and CDR2 (germline): MNHEY, SVGEGT. The CDR3 loop reads CASSYTTNTEAFF. CDR3 nucleotides: TGTGCCAGCAGTTACACTACCAACACTGAAGCTTTCTTT.

This sequence joins TRBV5-5 and TRBJ2-1; D is possibly TRBD2 (5 bases). The germline gives CDR1 SGHKS, CDR2 YYEKEE (reference sequence). CDR3 length: 15 residues. V lost 2 bases, J lost 0 bases, and 9 bases lay in between. Written as DNA, the CDR3 is TGTGCCAGCAGCTTTAGGACTGGCTCCTACAATGAGCAGTTCTTC. It is translated as CASSFRTGSYNEQFF.

J is TRBJ2-7 and V is TRBV11-1; D unresolved. The CDR3 consists of 13 residues. CDR1 is SGHAT, CDR2 FQDESV, per germline (reference sequence). Trimming stripped 1 base from V and 0 bases from J, with 4 bases between. For the CDR3, the DNA is TGTGCCAGCAGCTTAGTAGTCTCCTACGAGCAGTACTTC. Encoded protein: CASSLVVSYEQYF.

J is TRBJ2-7 and V is TRBV4-2; 7 bases are a match to TRBD1. This CDR3 has 14 amino acids. CDR1 and CDR2 from the germline V gene are LGHNA and YNFKEQ. With V trimmed by 1 base and J by 3 bases, 3 bases remained unmatched. CDR3 coding DNA: TGTGCCAGCAGCCAAGCGGACAGGAGCTACGAGCAGTACTTC. Translated: CASSQADRSYEQYF.

The chain links TRBV6-5 to TRBJ2-7, with a possible D match to TRBD1 (8 bases). V lost 8 bases and J lost 7, with 18 bases in between. CDR1 MNHEY and CDR2 SVGAGI come from the germline V gene. The CDR3 covers 13 residues. The CDR3 loop reads CASEQGGLWEQYF. The CDR3 DNA follows: TGTGCCAGCGAACAGGGGGGGTTGTGGGAGCAGTACTTC.

The chain carries TRBV19 and TRBJ2-5; D possibly corresponds to TRBD2 (6 bases). Germline V gene lookup returns CDR1 LNHDA and CDR2 SQIVND (reference sequence). The CDR3 covers 16 residues. Trimming removed 7 bases from V and 2 bases from J, with 20 bases in between. CDR3 sequence: CASIVSFAGRQETQYF. As DNA, the CDR3 is TGTGCCAGTATAGTATCGTTCGCAGGGAGGCAAGAGACCCAGTACTTC.

The CDR3 sequence is CASSRRDRGLSGNTIYF. CDR3 nucleotide sequence: TGTGCCAGCAGCCGCCGGGACAGGGGGCTCTCTGGAAACACCATATATTTT. The V gene is TRBV14, the J gene TRBJ1-3, with 12 bases lining up with TRBD1. Per the germline V gene, CDR1 is SGHDN and CDR2 is FVKESK. J gave up 0 bases and V 4 bases, and 4 bases lay outside the gene matches. The CDR3 has 17 residues.

The chain uses TRBV6-6 and TRBJ2-5; 9 nucleotides line up with TRBD1. The germline gives CDR1 MNHNY, CDR2 SVGAGI (reference sequence). The length of the CDR3 is 15 residues. The J segment lost 2 bases and the V segment lost 7 bases, leaving 8 bases of the junction unmatched. The CDR3 region has the DNA TGTGCCAGCATCCACCGGGACAGGGAACAAGAGACCCAGTACTTC. Its protein product is CASIHRDREQETQYF.

This clone was recorded only once. The chain employs TRBV5-6 and TRBJ1-6; tentatively, D is TRBD1 (5 bases). CDR3 size: 14 residues. Per the germline V gene, CDR1 is SGHDT and CDR2 is YYEEEE. Trimming shortened V by 4 bases and J by 9 bases, and 14 bases separated the two germline ends. The CDR3 loop is CASSIPTGGSPLHF. The CDR3 region has the DNA TGTGCCAGCAGCATTCCGACCGGGGGTTCACCCCTCCACTTT.

This clone was detected only once. The sample carries other DNA sequences with the same CDR3. The chain has TRBV7-9 and TRBJ1-4; TRBD1 is a possible D gene (6 bases). In germline, CDR1 is SEHNR, CDR2 FQNEAQ (reference sequence). V lost 6 bases, J lost 0 bases, and 8 bases lay in between. There are 14 residues in the CDR3. The CDR3 DNA reads as TGTGCCAGCAGTTCAGGGGCAACTAATGAAAAACTGTTTTTT. Translated: CASSSGATNEKLFF. Drawing the rest from reference TRBV7-9 and TRBJ1-4, the complete variable domain is DTGVSQNPRHKITKRGQNVTFRCDPISEHNRLYWYRQTLGQGPEFLTYFQNEAQLEKSRLLSDRFSAERPKGSFSTLEIQRTEQGDSAMYLCASSSGATNEKLFFGSGTQLSVL.

V and J are TRBV11-2 and TRBJ2-2; the D gene is possibly TRBD1 (6 bases). Trimming took 3 bases from V and 0 from J, leaving 8 bases between them. CDR1 is SGHAT, CDR2 FQNNGV, per germline. The CDR3 contains 15 residues. The CDR3 DNA reads as TGTGCCAGCAGCTTTCAGGGGCCGAACACCGGGGAGCTGTTTTTT. The encoded protein is CASSFQGPNTGELFF.